Listed here is a single T cell receptor (beta chain). Which antigen it targets is not known. Base quality data are lacking; no much larger clone is found one base away. The data derive from a study of cytomegalovirus exposure and HLA in healthy donors (dated by TCRdb to the late 2010s). Context from the whole study: An earlier analysis of approximately 640 of the donors reported roughly 270 Gb of sequence data and roughly 100 million unique TCR beta sequences from 150 million to 200 million T cells. An early release that covered 640 HLA-typed donors contained about 290 gigabases of sequencing data and tens of millions of unique TCR sequences. Of the roughly 390 genotyped donors, about 80% fell in the genetic ancestry cluster associated with self-reported Caucasian donors. The study was designed to test whether signatures of past pathogen exposure could be identified by cataloging public T cell receptors. The study profiled the T cell repertoires of 500 to 800 subjects by immunosequencing and related them to cytomegalovirus serostatus. Besides the first cohort of some 670 subjects, a separate validation cohort made up of 120 different subjects was used. To predict cytomegalovirus infection status, the study combined high-throughput TCR immunosequencing, statistical association of individual TCRs with disease status, and machine learning. In a later analysis, previously published TCR beta repertoires from roughly 710 donors were re-analyzed and high-resolution HLA genotyping was added so that TCR occurrence patterns could be studied. Rather than using new phenotypic data, the later analysis identified candidate immune exposures from TCR beta sequences and from how often those sequences occurred across donors. In an earlier analysis of around 540 of the donors, high-throughput TCR beta sequencing was used to judge whether each TCR beta V gene segment behaved as functional or pseudogenic. Alongside the repertoire data, information on donor age, sex, ethnicity and CMV serostatus was compiled. A later genetic analysis took genome-wide SNP genotypes for about 65% of the 666 donors and used that subset as a discovery cohort. Every repertoire in the discovery cohort had been generated on one and the same sequencing platform. Class I and class II HLA loci were covered by the typing at four-digit resolution. Typing coverage differed by locus: A, B, C, DRB1 and DQB1 were typed in roughly 620-630 donors, DQA1 in around 500, DPA1 in around 610, and DPB1 in just under 480. Four or five DR-DQ haplotypes were handled as single units for association and clustering because linkage in the cohort was strong. Among about 360 genotyped donors of the cohort, an average of around 240,000 unique TCR beta nucleotide sequences were sequenced per donor, roughly 20% of them non-productive. Broader findings and caveats from the paper: A group of highly shared sequence variants was considered likely to be a technical artifact of the sequencing pipeline. In vitro tests confirmed that a few of the cytomegalovirus-associated TCR beta chains recognize cytomegalovirus antigens. When HLA alleles, especially DR and DQ, strongly co-occurred, TCR associations were difficult to assign to individual alleles. CMV serostatus was the only immune exposure information available for the cohort. The authors suggested that the approach could potentially be extended to other disease states and immunological phenotypes. A later analysis associated roughly 17,000 TCR beta sequences with specific HLA alleles at a false discovery rate of 0.05. Compared with the 666-donor mean, donors in an Asian-associated ancestry cluster had fewer N-insertions in productive TCRs, according to a later genetic analysis. A later analysis found that TCR association rates varied across HLA loci, with DRB1 alleles showing the most associated TCRs and HLA-C alleles the fewest. Most TCR sequences were observed very rarely across donors, whereas some public TCRs were present in many individuals. Because HLA typing was missing for some donors at each locus, association tests included only the typed subset. Linkage disequilibrium might explain the correlated functional status among segregating V segments, but an unknown experimental factor could not be ruled out. A further reported finding was that TCR beta sequences accurately predicted the HLA-A and HLA-B alleles for most subjects in the first cohort. This cohort had only TCR beta chains sequenced, and the lack of alpha or paired-chain data limited which features could be detected. A later analysis found that most CMV-associated TCR beta chains appeared HLA-restricted, with HLA associations seemingly driven largely by CMV exposure. Cytomegalovirus status was reported to be diagnosed by the classifier with high specificity and sensitivity in both the original and validation cohorts. A total of 150 to 200 TCR beta chains were listed by the study as associated with cytomegalovirus. A later genetic analysis associated a missense DCLRE1C variant with V-gene and J-gene trimming of TCR beta chains, and an independent cohort replicated the association. The presence/absence analyses assumed that sequencing depth was roughly uniform across donors, and that assumption may not be true. In an earlier analysis of 500 to 650 of the donors, most TCR beta V segments appeared in productive rearrangements about 87% or about 30% of the time, broadly matching IMGT annotations. Because counts were too low, about 17 rarely observed V segments, including chromosome 9 orphons, were excluded from the earlier analysis of several hundred of the donors. Because the 87-base-pair reads could not distinguish some IMGT-functional V segments, including TRBV6-2 and TRBV6-3, those segments were excluded. According to a later analysis, parvovirus B19, influenza, CMV and Epstein-Barr virus appeared linked to several top co-occurrence clusters. Compared with equally common non-associated chains, HLA-associated TCR beta chains in a later analysis were more clonally expanded and had lower generation probabilities.

Library preparation was by the immunoSEQ multiplex PCR assay. For the multiplex PCR, a mixture combining 60 forward primers for TCR Vbeta segments and 13 reverse primers for TCR Jbeta segments was used. The CDR3 region of rearranged TCR beta genes was amplified from genomic DNA by a multiplex PCR assay. On the Illumina HiSeq System, the amplified TCR beta libraries were sequenced as 87-base-pair reads. Per the original workflow: In a later analysis, roughly 80 million unique TCR beta chains were counted across the roughly 670 repertoires, and about 9.9 million of these chains were shared by at least two donors. Raw reads were error-corrected and collapsed into unique sequences with a nearest-neighbor algorithm that merged closely related sequences to remove PCR and sequencing errors. V, D and J gene segments were assigned by aligning CDR3 sequences to IMGT reference sequences. Each retained sequence needed at least a six-nucleotide match to both a V gene segment and a J gene segment. A rearrangement was called productive if the CDR3 had no stop codons and remained in frame with V and J, and every other rearrangement was called non-productive. Following IMGT convention, CDR3 was defined as the stretch from the second conserved V-encoded cysteine up to the conserved J-encoded phenylalanine. Sequences without an unambiguous match to a single V gene segment were excluded from the earlier analysis of 450 to 750 of the donors. In an earlier analysis of several hundred of the donors, V segments were called functional above 56.7% productive rearrangements and were called segregating when the between-donor standard deviation exceeded 5%. A statistical classification framework was developed to diagnose cytomegalovirus status using the catalog of TCR beta chain sequences. In a later analysis, TCR nucleotide sequences were compared against IMGT/GENE-DB human TR gene sequences so that V and J genes could be assigned. Using the TCRdist pipeline, a later analysis assigned CDR3 sequences along with most-parsimonious VDJ recombination scenarios. In a later analysis, each TCR beta chain was defined by its CDR3 amino acid sequence together with its V-gene family, and reads without a unique V-gene family were excluded. In a later analysis, a few hundred highly shared, low-generation-probability nucleotide sequences were removed to address suspected cross-contamination and a sequencing artifact. A later analysis calculated a clonal expansion index for each public chain from normalized within-repertoire ranks of inferred template counts. In a later analysis, generation probabilities were computed with a VDJ recombination model fitted to out-of-frame rearrangements, and the resulting probabilities were checked against IGoR. Hypergeometric tests were used in a later analysis to score TCR-TCR, TCR-HLA and TCR-CMV co-occurrence, with a repertoire-size bias correction applied to the TCR pairs. A later analysis estimated false discovery rates by permuting HLA or CMV assignments 20 times. In a later analysis, co-occurring TCRs were grouped with DBSCAN, and TCRdist sequence similarity was added when clustering was performed within HLA-allele-positive subsets. For co-occurrence clustering, repertoires with fewer than 30,000 or more than 120,000 public chains were excluded, along with roughly 5 repertoires with anomalous nucleotide sharing. In its TCRdb copy, this immuneACCESS table keeps in-frame sequences only and misses some clones. Where compared with another copy, unresolved V genes explain less than half of these, and the others have no known cause. That table is the source of V, J and clone size, and D and trimming were worked out from the DNA. Within this sample are 100,000 to 150,000 clones, with 80% of them counted one time only. The ten largest clones capture 5.3% of the sample.

V and J are truncated by 6 bases and 8 bases respectively, leaving an intervening sequence of 10 bases. CDR1 and CDR2 (MNHNY, SVGAGI) derive from the germline V gene (reference sequence). The CDR3, from cysteine to phenylalanine, totals 11 residues. CDR3 DNA only is kept here, 33 bases in frame from base 1. The cohort consisted of some 730 healthy bone marrow donors. At the time of sampling, every cohort member was nominally healthy, though immune exposures that went unrecorded were likely present. The donor tested CMV seronegative, placing the donor among the 300 to 400 seronegative members of the cohort. Every donor gave a peripheral blood sample, and the peripheral blood mononuclear cells from that sample were used for TCR beta sequencing. The Qiagen DNeasy Blood Extraction Kit was used to extract genomic DNA from the blood cell samples.

This receptor was taken from a man aged 30 to 39 in good health and CMV-seronegative. The sample was PBMCs. The V gene is TRBV6-6 and the J gene is TRBJ1-2; possibly the D gene is TRBD1, per 6 matching bases. The CDR3 loop reads CASRQGPGYTF. The DNA is as follows: TGTGCCAGCAGACAGGGCCCCGGCTACACCTTC.